A selection of T cell receptor beta chains follows, all from one sample in a study of T cells in Graves' hyperthyroidism and ophthalmopathy. MiXCR, run by TCRdb on the multiplex PCR reads, gives a single entry per CDR3 protein. The data show roughly 570,000 distinct CDR3 sequences, roughly 50% seen once. The sample consisted of peripheral blood or thyroid tissue (not recorded which). Source of these receptors: an adult woman with Graves' disease, either hyperthyroidism or ophthalmopathy (not recorded which). CDR3s include the opening cysteine and the closing phenylalanine or tryptophan. A D gene is named only where the DNA matches it firmly. Some rows mark clone size as missing; the rest say once, few, many or name a class of expanded clone.

D gene: NA; J gene: TRBJ1-1; V gene: TRBV30; clone size: many; CDR3 DNA: TGTGCCTCACTGTTGGTCGGGAACACTGAAGCTTTCTTT; CDR3 protein: CASLLVGNTEAFF
D gene: NA; J gene: TRBJ2-5; V gene: TRBV10-3; clone size: NA; CDR3 DNA: TGTGCCATCAGCACAGGGCAAGAGACCCAGTACTTC; CDR3 protein: CAISTGQETQYF
D gene: NA; J gene: TRBJ2-7; V gene: TRBV20-1; clone size: NA; CDR3 DNA: TGCAGTGCTAGTCCAGCTCGGGAGCAGTACTTC; CDR3 protein: CSASPAREQYF
D gene: TRBD2; J gene: TRBJ2-7; V gene: TRBV20-1; clone size: NA; CDR3 DNA: TGCAGTGCTAGAGAACGATCCGGGACTAGCGGGAAGGAACAGTACTTC; CDR3 protein: CSARERSGTSGKEQYF
D gene: NA; J gene: TRBJ2-5; V gene: TRBV7-9; clone size: NA; CDR3 DNA: TGTGCCAGCAGCAAACGGCGGCAAGAGACCCAGTACTTC; CDR3 protein: CASSKRRQETQYF
D gene: NA; J gene: TRBJ1-1; V gene: TRBV7-8; clone size: NA; CDR3 DNA: TGTGCCAGCGGCCCAGGGATATGGGCTAACACTGAAGCTTTCTTT; CDR3 protein: CASGPGIWANTEAFF
D gene: TRBD1; J gene: TRBJ2-3; V gene: TRBV10-1; clone size: many; CDR3 DNA: TGCGCCAGCAGTGATAAGGGGGCGCGAGATACGCAGTATTTT; CDR3 protein: CASSDKGARDTQYF
D gene: TRBD1; J gene: TRBJ1-1; V gene: TRBV19; clone size: NA; CDR3 DNA: TGTGCCAGTAGTAGCCGGGACAGGGTAGTCGAAGCTTTCTTT; CDR3 protein: CASSSRDRVVEAFF
D gene: NA; J gene: TRBJ1-4; V gene: TRBV7-2; clone size: NA; CDR3 DNA: TGTGCCAGCAGCCAAAGACAGGCGACAACTAATGAAAAACTGTTTTTT; CDR3 protein: CASSQRQATTNEKLFF
D gene: NA; J gene: TRBJ1-1; V gene: TRBV5-1; clone size: NA; CDR3 DNA: TGCGCCAGCAGCCCCCTTAATGGAAACACTGAAGCTTTCTTT; CDR3 protein: CASSPLNGNTEAFF
D gene: TRBD1; J gene: TRBJ1-1; V gene: TRBV7-2; clone size: NA; CDR3 DNA: TGTGCCAGCAGCTTATTCGACAGGGGGGCACGCACTGAAGCTTTCTTT; CDR3 protein: CASSLFDRGARTEAFF
D gene: TRBD2; J gene: TRBJ2-2; V gene: TRBV19; clone size: many; CDR3 DNA: TGTGCCAGTAGTAGCTGGACTAGCGACACCGGGGAGCTGTTTTTT; CDR3 protein: CASSSWTSDTGELFF
D gene: TRBD2; J gene: TRBJ2-4; V gene: TRBV5-1; clone size: NA; CDR3 DNA: TGCGCCAGCAGCCAAGAGAAACTAGCGGACCCTAAAAACATTCAGTACTTC; CDR3 protein: CASSQEKLADPKNIQYF
D gene: NA; J gene: TRBJ2-2; V gene: TRBV20-1; clone size: NA; CDR3 DNA: TGCAGTGCTAAAACCGGGGAGCTGTTTTTT; CDR3 protein: CSAKTGELFF
D gene: NA; J gene: TRBJ2-2; V gene: TRBV9; clone size: many; CDR3 DNA: TGTGCCAGCAGCGTAGTTGGAATCGGGGAGCTGTTTTTT; CDR3 protein: CASSVVGIGELFF
D gene: TRBD1; J gene: TRBJ2-7; V gene: TRBV7-8; clone size: NA; CDR3 DNA: TGTGCCAGCGGACCCAGGACAGGCGAGCAGTACTTC; CDR3 protein: CASGPRTGEQYF
D gene: TRBD1; J gene: TRBJ2-7; V gene: TRBV15; clone size: NA; CDR3 DNA: TGTGCCACCAGCAGAGTGAGACAGGGTTCGGTCTACGAGCAGTACTTC; CDR3 protein: CATSRVRQGSVYEQYF
D gene: NA; J gene: TRBJ1-5; V gene: TRBV6-6; clone size: NA; CDR3 DNA: TGTGCCAGCAGTTACGGGGCACCCCAGCATTTT; CDR3 protein: CASSYGAPQHF
D gene: TRBD1; J gene: TRBJ2-5; V gene: TRBV24-1; clone size: many; CDR3 DNA: TGTGCCACCAGTGATCAGACAGGGGCCGGGGAGACCCAGTACTTC; CDR3 protein: CATSDQTGAGETQYF
D gene: NA; J gene: TRBJ2-7; V gene: TRBV28; clone size: many; CDR3 DNA: TGTGCCAGCAGTCCGAGCGTGAGGGAGCAGTACTTC; CDR3 protein: CASSPSVREQYF
D gene: TRBD1; J gene: TRBJ2-2; V gene: TRBV6-5; clone size: NA; CDR3 DNA: TGTGCCAGCAGCCTCCGACAGGGGATCGGGGAGCTGTTTTTT; CDR3 protein: CASSLRQGIGELFF
D gene: TRBD1; J gene: TRBJ1-2; V gene: TRBV12-3/TRBV12-4; clone size: many; CDR3 DNA: TGTGCCAGCAGTCTCCGGGACAGGTTTGGCTACACCTTC; CDR3 protein: CASSLRDRFGYTF
D gene: TRBD1; J gene: TRBJ1-5; V gene: TRBV7-8; clone size: NA; CDR3 DNA: TGTGCCAGCAGCTTAGCTTGGGGCAGGGGGCAGCCCCAGCATTTT; CDR3 protein: CASSLAWGRGQPQHF
D gene: TRBD1; J gene: TRBJ2-7; V gene: TRBV25-1; clone size: NA; CDR3 DNA: TGTGCCAGCAGTGGCTACGGGACAGGGGACCTAGAGCAGTACTTC; CDR3 protein: CASSGYGTGDLEQYF
D gene: NA; J gene: TRBJ1-6; V gene: TRBV10-3; clone size: NA; CDR3 DNA: TGTGCCACCCAGGGCCCGATTAATTCACCCCTCCACTTT; CDR3 protein: CATQGPINSPLHF
D gene: NA; J gene: TRBJ1-5; V gene: TRBV6-6; clone size: many; CDR3 DNA: TGTGCCAGCGCCCTCCAGGGTTTTCGCAATCAGCCCCAGCATTTT; CDR3 protein: CASALQGFRNQPQHF
D gene: TRBD1; J gene: TRBJ1-2; V gene: TRBV11-1; clone size: NA; CDR3 DNA: TGTGCCAGCAGTGGACAGGGGCCGTATAACTATGGCTACACCTTC; CDR3 protein: CASSGQGPYNYGYTF
D gene: TRBD2; J gene: TRBJ2-7; V gene: TRBV5-1; clone size: many; CDR3 DNA: TGCGCCAGCAGACTAGCGGGAGGTTCCTACGAGCAGTACTTC; CDR3 protein: CASRLAGGSYEQYF
D gene: NA; J gene: TRBJ1-2; V gene: TRBV20-1; clone size: many; CDR3 DNA: TGCAGTGCTAGAGGGGGGAGACAGCCTCCCTACACCTTC; CDR3 protein: CSARGGRQPPYTF
D gene: NA; J gene: TRBJ1-2; V gene: TRBV12-3/TRBV12-4; clone size: NA; CDR3 DNA: TGTGCCAGCAGTTTAGTGATGGGGGTTTATGGCTACACCTTC; CDR3 protein: CASSLVMGVYGYTF
D gene: NA; J gene: TRBJ1-6; V gene: TRBV7-9; clone size: many; CDR3 DNA: TGTGCCAGCAGCTTTTCTCGGGGCAGGGGAGATTCACCCCTCCACTTT; CDR3 protein: CASSFSRGRGDSPLHF
D gene: TRBD2; J gene: TRBJ2-5; V gene: TRBV29-1; clone size: NA; CDR3 DNA: TGCAGCGTTGAGGGACTAGGGCAGGTGACCCAGTACTTC; CDR3 protein: CSVEGLGQVTQYF
D gene: TRBD1; J gene: TRBJ2-2; V gene: TRBV12-3/TRBV12-4; clone size: NA; CDR3 DNA: TGTGCCAGCAGTGGGGACAGGGCCTACCCCGGGGAGCTGTTTTTT; CDR3 protein: CASSGDRAYPGELFF
D gene: NA; J gene: TRBJ1-5; V gene: TRBV4-1; clone size: once; CDR3 DNA: TGCGCCAGCAGCCAAGAACAGGGAAGGGAGACCCAGCATTTT; CDR3 protein: CASSQEQGRETQHF
D gene: TRBD2; J gene: TRBJ2-7; V gene: TRBV27; clone size: many; CDR3 DNA: TGTGCCAGCAGCCCTAGCGGGAACCCCTACGAGCAGTACTTC; CDR3 protein: CASSPSGNPYEQYF
D gene: NA; J gene: TRBJ2-7; V gene: TRBV7-2; clone size: NA; CDR3 DNA: TGTGCCAGCAGCCTTGGACAGATGAGCTACGAGCAGTACTTC; CDR3 protein: CASSLGQMSYEQYF
D gene: NA; J gene: TRBJ1-4; V gene: TRBV7-9; clone size: NA; CDR3 DNA: TGTGCCAGCACGGAACAGGCTAATGAAAAACTGTTTTTT; CDR3 protein: CASTEQANEKLFF
D gene: NA; J gene: TRBJ1-2; V gene: TRBV2; clone size: NA; CDR3 DNA: TGTGCCAGCAGTGTGTTGCGGGACCGTCGATACACCTTC; CDR3 protein: CASSVLRDRRYTF
D gene: NA; J gene: TRBJ1-4; V gene: TRBV7-9; clone size: many; CDR3 DNA: TGTGCCAGCAGGCCGGGACTTAATGAAAAACTGTTTTTT; CDR3 protein: CASRPGLNEKLFF
D gene: NA; J gene: TRBJ1-1; V gene: TRBV6-1; clone size: many; CDR3 DNA: TGTGCCAGCAGTGAAGATATGGGGGCTGGCACTGAAGCTTTCTTT; CDR3 protein: CASSEDMGAGTEAFF